A single sample is the source of the 17 T cell receptor beta chains below, sequenced in a study of blood T cell repertoires in COVID-19. Sequenced by immunoSEQ multiplex PCR; TCRdb stores in-frame clones only, minus some. The data hold fewer than 250,000 clones, with approximately 86% observed a single time. Sequencing input: PBMCs or T cells enriched from blood (not recorded which). Every receptor here comes from a woman in her forties in a cohort exposed to, infected with or recovered from COVID-19 (not recorded which).

The genes are TRBV29-1 and TRBJ1-2; D possibly corresponds to TRBD1 (5 bases). From germline, CDR1 is SQVTM and CDR2 ANQGSEA. The ends were cut back, 4 bases at V and 4 bases at J, with 13 bases in the middle. The CDR3 consists of 13 residues. CDR3 DNA: TGCAGCGTTGTGACAGAACAGACCTATGGCTACACCTTC. Translated, it gives CSVVTEQTYGYTF.

The rearrangement uses TRBV21-1 and TRBJ1-1. TRBV21-1 is noted as a pseudogene. The CDR3 is 15 residues long. The CDR3 is CASRPLEGLNTEAFF. The CDR3 DNA is TGTGCCAGCAGGCCCTTAGAGGGCCTAAACACTGAAGCTTTCTTT.

The chain is built from TRBV4-3 and TRBJ1-5; a weak D match, TRBD1 (5 bases). This CDR3 comprises 16 residues. In germline, CDR1 is LGHNA, CDR2 YSLEER. The V end was cut by 0 bases, the J end by 5 bases, with 14 bases between. CDR3 in amino acids: CASSQDTRGGDQPQHF. As DNA, the CDR3 is TGCGCCAGCAGCCAAGATACGAGGGGAGGTGATCAGCCCCAGCATTTT.

The chain recombines TRBV28 with TRBJ2-7; weak D call: TRBD2 (6 bases). The CDR3 consists of 14 residues. Germline CDR1 and CDR2: MDHEN and SYDVKM. V lost 7 bases to trimming and J lost 0 bases, with 13 bases between them. The CDR3 DNA follows: TGTGCCAGCAATAAGAACGGGGGCTCCTACGAGCAGTACTTC. It translates to CASNKNGGSYEQYF.

This rearrangement joins TRBV28 to TRBJ1-5, with D maybe TRBD1 (6 bases). This CDR3 spans 15 amino acids. The germline gives CDR1 MDHEN, CDR2 SYDVKM. The V gene lost 3 bases and the J gene lost 12 bases, with 21 bases spanning the gap. In DNA form, the CDR3 reads TGTGCCAGCAGTTTGCAGGGGCGTAGCGATTTAGGCCAGCATTTT. Encoded protein: CASSLQGRSDLGQHF.

The gene calls are TRBV9 and TRBJ2-1, with a tentative D call TRBD2 (5 bases). V was shortened by 6 bases and J by 5 bases, with 6 bases between the two germline ends. This CDR3 is 11 amino acids long. Per the germline V gene, CDR1 is SGDLS and CDR2 is YYNGEE. The CDR3 DNA reads TGTGCCAGCAAGAGGGACAATGAGCAGTTCTTC. It codes for CASKRDNEQFF.

The genes are TRBV19 and TRBJ1-6; possible D gene TRBD1, 5 bases. The ends were cut back, 7 bases at V and 7 bases at J, with 11 bases in the middle. The length of the CDR3 is 13 residues. The germline gives CDR1 LNHDA, CDR2 SQIVND (reference sequence). The CDR3 loop is CASKWQGNSPLHF. CDR3 nucleotide sequence: TGTGCCAGTAAGTGGCAGGGCAATTCACCCCTCCACTTT. Full variable domain (remainder filled in from reference TRBV19 and TRBJ1-6): DGGITQSPKYLFRKEGQNVTLSCEQNLNHDAMYWYRQDPGQGLRLIYYSQIVNDFQKGDIAEGYSVSREKKESFPLTVTSAQKNPTAFYLCASKWQGNSPLHFGNGTRLTVT.

This clone turned up a few times. The J gene is TRBJ2-7, the V gene TRBV3-1 (or the pseudogene TRBV3-2), with D possibly being TRBD1 (5 bases). Germline lookup yields CDR1 LGHDT and CDR2 YNNKEL (reference sequence). The CDR3 is 15 residues long. The V end was cut by 4 bases, the J end by 0 bases, with 13 bases between. The DNA of the CDR3 is TGTGCCAGCAGCCCCGACAGCTACGGCTCCTACGAGCAGTACTTC. It yields the protein CASSPDSYGSYEQYF.

This chain connects TRBV15 to TRBJ1-4, with D perhaps TRBD1 (6 bases). The germline V gene has CDR1 LNHNV and CDR2 YYDKDF (reference sequence). V lost 3 bases and J lost 8, with 10 bases in between. The CDR3 contains 13 residues. The CDR3 spells CATSSRQVEKLFF. In DNA form, the CDR3 reads TGTGCCACCAGCAGCCGACAGGTGGAAAAACTGTTTTTT.

The chain combines TRBV5-1 with TRBJ1-1; D is possibly TRBD1 (5 bases). Trimming shortened V by 4 bases and J by 3 bases, and 16 bases separated the two germline ends. CDR1 and CDR2 (germline): SGHRS, YFSETQ. The CDR3 sequence is 15 residues long. In nucleotides, the CDR3 is TGCGCCAGCAGCCCATCATGGCCGGGGGACACTGAAGCTTTCTTT. Translating gives CASSPSWPGDTEAFF.

This chain links TRBV6-4 with TRBJ2-1, with 9 bases lining up with TRBD2. Per the germline V gene, CDR1 is MRHNA and CDR2 is SNTAGT. Trimming took 2 bases from V and 4 from J; bases not matched to a gene: 6. The CDR3 is 16 residues long. The CDR3: CASSDTPSGEYNEQFF. The CDR3 coding sequence is TGTGCCAGCAGTGACACGCCTAGCGGGGAATACAATGAGCAGTTCTTC.

This chain uses TRBV6-6 with TRBJ2-1; 7 positions match TRBD2. The junction had 13 bases not matched to a gene; V was cut back by 7 bases and J by 4 bases. The CDR3 is made up of 16 amino acids. CDR1 MNHNY and CDR2 SVGAGI come from the germline V gene (reference sequence). The CDR3 DNA sequence: TGTGCCAGCAACAATAACGGGGGGTCGGGTTACAATGAGCAGTTCTTC. It encodes CASNNNGGSGYNEQFF.

This chain uses TRBV5-4 with TRBJ2-7; possible D gene TRBD2, 7 bases. The germline V gene has CDR1 SGHNT and CDR2 YYREEE (reference sequence). This CDR3 has 13 residues. Trimming cost V 4 bases and J 5 bases, with 13 bases left between them. The CDR3 here is CASSLRGGDEQYF. In DNA, the CDR3 is TGTGCCAGCAGCCTGAGGGGGGGCGACGAGCAGTACTTC.

The CDR3 sequence is CASYATSGSKDEQFF. CDR3 DNA sequence: TGCGCCAGCTACGCCACTAGCGGGAGTAAGGATGAGCAGTTCTTC. The genes are TRBV10-2 and TRBJ2-1; 11 bases align to TRBD2. Losses at the gene ends were 8 bases for V and 8 bases for J; bases not matched to a gene: 11. The germline gives CDR1 WSHSY, CDR2 SAAADI. The CDR3 runs to 15 residues.

The rearrangement joins TRBV21-1 to TRBJ2-2; TRBD1, the table's D call, was not compared with the DNA. TRBV21-1 is annotated as a pseudogene. The CDR3 extends over 18 amino acids. CDR3 DNA sequence: TGTGCCAGCAGCAAAGGTGGGACAGATCTTCGGGACACCGGGGAGCTGTTTTTT. This sequence encodes CASSKGGTDLRDTGELFF.

This chain joins TRBV19 and TRBJ1-6; D may be TRBD1 (5 bases). The CDR3 has 12 amino acids. Between the trimmed V and J ends, which lost 5 bases and 12 bases, there was a span of 11 bases. Germline lookup yields CDR1 LNHDA and CDR2 SQIVND (reference sequence). The CDR3 loop reads CASSPPGRPLHF. CDR3 coding DNA: TGTGCCAGTAGTCCCCCAGGGCGACCCCTCCACTTT.

The rearrangement links TRBV30 to TRBJ2-1, with TRBD2 matching over 9 bases. The CDR3 covers 15 residues. The germline gives CDR1 GTSNPN, CDR2 SVGIG (reference sequence). With 3 bases clipped from V and 4 bases from J, the junction kept 7 bases outside the gene matches. CDR3 loop: CAWRGGLAEYNEQFF. In DNA, the CDR3 is TGTGCCTGGAGGGGGGGACTAGCTGAGTACAATGAGCAGTTCTTC.